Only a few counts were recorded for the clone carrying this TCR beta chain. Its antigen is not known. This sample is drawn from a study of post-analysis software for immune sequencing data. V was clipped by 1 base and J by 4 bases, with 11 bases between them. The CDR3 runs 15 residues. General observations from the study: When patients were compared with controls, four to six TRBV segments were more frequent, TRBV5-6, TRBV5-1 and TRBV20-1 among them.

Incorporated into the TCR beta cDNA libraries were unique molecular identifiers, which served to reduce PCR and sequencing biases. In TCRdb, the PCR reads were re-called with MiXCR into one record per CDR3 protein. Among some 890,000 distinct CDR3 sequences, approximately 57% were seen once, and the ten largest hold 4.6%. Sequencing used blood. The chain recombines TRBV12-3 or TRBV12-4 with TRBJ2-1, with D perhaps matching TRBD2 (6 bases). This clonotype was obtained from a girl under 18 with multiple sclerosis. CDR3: CASSLGGELYNEQFF. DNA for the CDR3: TGTGCCAGCAGTTTAGGCGGGGAGCTTTACAATGAGCAGTTCTTC.